The rows below give T cell receptor beta chains drawn from one sample of a study of T cell responses to AZD1222 COVID-19 vaccine. Method: immunoSEQ multiplex PCR; TCRdb's copy keeps in-frame clones and lacks some. Found here are 150,000 to 250,000 clones, about 93% of them singletons; the top ten hold around 1%. The sample was peripheral blood, taken 28 days after the second AZD1222 dose. Receptors originate from an adult who received the AZD1222 COVID-19 vaccine. Both conserved end residues are part of each CDR3. Fields, in order: V gene, J gene, D gene, clone size, CDR3 length, CDR3 protein, CDR3 DNA. D genes are given only for firm matches. Clone size, where shown, is once, few, many, or a class for clones that have expanded.

TRBV27	TRBJ1-2	.	once	13	CASSLSGNYGYTF	TGTGCCAGCAGTTTGTCAGGGAACTATGGCTACACCTTC
TRBV24-1	TRBJ1-5	TRBD1	once	17	CATSEAGTGGVNQPQHF	TGTGCCACCAGTGAGGCCGGGACAGGGGGAGTCAATCAGCCCCAGCATTTT
TRBV5-6	TRBJ2-7	.	.	11	CASSVVGEQYF	TGTGCCAGCAGCGTGGTGGGCGAGCAGTACTTC
TRBV6-5	TRBJ2-7	TRBD2	.	15	CASSYLSGGSYEQYF	TGTGCCAGCAGTTACCTCAGCGGGGGCTCCTACGAGCAGTACTTC
TRBV27	TRBJ1-2	.	.	13	CASSSPGRHGYTF	TGTGCCAGCAGTTCCCCCGGACGACATGGCTACACCTTC
TRBV4-1	TRBJ1-1	.	once	15	CASSQGSGTDTEAFF	TGCGCCAGCAGCCAAGGTTCGGGTACAGACACTGAAGCTTTCTTT
TRBV2	TRBJ1-1	.	once	13	CASSVGGSTEAFF	TGTGCCAGCAGTGTCGGGGGTAGCACTGAAGCTTTCTTT
TRBV10-3	TRBJ1-1	.	.	12	CATLQRGTEAFF	TGTGCCACCCTGCAACGGGGAACTGAAGCTTTCTTT
TRBV5-5	TRBJ1-2	TRBD1	.	15	CASSRDRGAPRGYTF	TGTGCCAGCAGCCGGGACAGGGGGGCTCCTCGGGGCTACACCTTC
TRBV6-1	TRBJ1-1	.	.	13	CASSEVDRVYAFF	TGTGCCAGCAGTGAAGTTGACAGAGTCTACGCTTTCTTT
TRBV6-5	TRBJ2-5	.	once	13	CASSARDGGTQYF	TGTGCCAGCAGCGCCAGGGACGGGGGGACCCAGTACTTC
TRBV3-1/TRBV3-2	TRBJ1-2	.	once	15	CASSFLSGRVDGYTF	TGTGCCAGCAGCTTCTTGTCGGGGAGGGTGGATGGCTACACCTTC
TRBV5-4	TRBJ2-1	TRBD2	.	15	CASSPGGSSYNEQFF	TGTGCCAGCAGCCCCGGGGGGAGCTCCTACAATGAGCAGTTCTTC
TRBV25-1	TRBJ1-2	.	.	13	CASSENALYGYTF	TGTGCCAGCAGTGAAAATGCCCTCTATGGCTACACCTTC
TRBV3-1/TRBV3-2	TRBJ1-5	TRBD1	once	13	CASSQQGVQPQHF	TGTGCCAGCAGCCAACAGGGGGTCCAGCCCCAGCATTTT
TRBV11-2	TRBJ2-1	TRBD2	.	14	CASSLAGGGVEQFF	TGTGCCAGCAGCCTAGCGGGGGGCGGAGTTGAGCAGTTCTTC
TRBV3-1/TRBV3-2	TRBJ1-5	TRBD1	.	16	CASSLRTGNSNQPQHF	TGTGCCAGCAGCCTAAGGACAGGTAATAGCAATCAGCCCCAGCATTTT
TRBV6-5	TRBJ1-4	.	.	16	CASSYSIAGVKEKLFF	TGTGCCAGCAGTTACTCGATTGCAGGAGTAAAGGAAAAACTGTTTTTT